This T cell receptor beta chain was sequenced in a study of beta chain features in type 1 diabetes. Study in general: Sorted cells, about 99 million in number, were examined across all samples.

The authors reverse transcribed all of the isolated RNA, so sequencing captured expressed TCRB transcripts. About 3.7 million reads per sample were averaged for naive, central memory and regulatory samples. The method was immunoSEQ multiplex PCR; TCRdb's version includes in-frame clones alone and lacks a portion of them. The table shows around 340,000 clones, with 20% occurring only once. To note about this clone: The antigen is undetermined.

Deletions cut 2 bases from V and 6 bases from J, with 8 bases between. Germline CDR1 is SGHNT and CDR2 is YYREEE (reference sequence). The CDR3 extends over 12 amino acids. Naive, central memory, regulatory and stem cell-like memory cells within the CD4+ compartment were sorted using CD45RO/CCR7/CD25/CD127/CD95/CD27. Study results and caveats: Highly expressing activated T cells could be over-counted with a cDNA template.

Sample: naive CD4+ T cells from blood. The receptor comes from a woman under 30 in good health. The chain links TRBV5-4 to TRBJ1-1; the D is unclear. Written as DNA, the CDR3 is TGTGCCAGCAGCTTCGACACCGCTGAAGCTTTCTTT. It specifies CASSFDTAEAFF.